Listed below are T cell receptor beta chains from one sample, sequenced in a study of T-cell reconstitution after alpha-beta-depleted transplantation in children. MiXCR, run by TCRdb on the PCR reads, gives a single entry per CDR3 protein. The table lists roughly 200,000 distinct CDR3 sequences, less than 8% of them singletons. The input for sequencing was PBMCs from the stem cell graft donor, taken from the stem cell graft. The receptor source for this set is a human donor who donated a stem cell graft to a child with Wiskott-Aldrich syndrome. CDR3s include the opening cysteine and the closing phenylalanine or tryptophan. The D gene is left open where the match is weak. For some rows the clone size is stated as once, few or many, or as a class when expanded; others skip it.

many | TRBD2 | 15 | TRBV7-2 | CASSLWEGPYNEQFF
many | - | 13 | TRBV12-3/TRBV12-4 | CASSGGSHGELFF
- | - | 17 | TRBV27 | CASSLRGWGTSTDTQYF
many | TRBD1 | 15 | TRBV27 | CASSLDRARTGELFF
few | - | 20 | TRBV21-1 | CASSKTPRRDRGPNTGELFF
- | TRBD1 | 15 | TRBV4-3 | CASSQFKGANYGYTF
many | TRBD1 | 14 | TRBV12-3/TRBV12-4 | CASRTTGGWEKLFF
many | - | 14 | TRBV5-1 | CASSSQGFSNEQFF
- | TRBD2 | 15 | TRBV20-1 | CCARTSGRPQETQYF
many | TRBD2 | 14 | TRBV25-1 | CASTYSGSSSEQFF
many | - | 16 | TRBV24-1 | CATSDSRTLPTQPQHF
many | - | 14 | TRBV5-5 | CASSFSQSTGELFF
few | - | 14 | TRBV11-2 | CASGITGPTDTQYF
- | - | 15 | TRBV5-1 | CASSLQQGDTGELFF
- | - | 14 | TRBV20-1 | CSARDNGGSETQYF
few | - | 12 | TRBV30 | CAWSMTSYEQFF
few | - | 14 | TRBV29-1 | CSAWLDRPYNEQFF
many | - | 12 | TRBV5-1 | CASSNHLETQYF
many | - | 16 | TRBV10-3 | CAISGPGGLVNTEAFF
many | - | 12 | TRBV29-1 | CSAAGLAGEQFF
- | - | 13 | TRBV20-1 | CSASLISGNTIYF
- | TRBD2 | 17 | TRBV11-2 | CASSFGGLAGGGGEQYF
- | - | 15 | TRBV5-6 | CASSLYGTTYSPLHF
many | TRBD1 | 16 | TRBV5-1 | CASSSSRETGPTEQFF
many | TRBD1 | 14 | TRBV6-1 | CASAVTGGLHEQYF
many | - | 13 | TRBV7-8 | CASSVNQGNTIYF